This is a list of T cell receptor beta chains from one sample in a study of cytomegalovirus exposure and HLA in healthy donors. Repertoires were generated with immunoSEQ multiplex PCR, while TCRdb's copy carries only in-frame clones and drops some. This sample carries around 200,000 clones, approximately 85% of them seen once, and the ten largest clones take less than 2.5%. Sequences were obtained from PBMCs. The receptor set was obtained from a woman aged 45-59 years in good health and CMV-seronegative. The CDR3 runs from the conserved cysteine through the conserved F or W. The order of the fields is D gene, J gene, clone size, V gene, CDR3 protein, CDR3 DNA. The D gene is left open where the match is weak. Part of the rows lack a size; the others show once, few, many or a class for expanded clones.

>TRBD2|TRBJ2-1|.|TRBV7-2
CASSLRVGSGRSNEQFF
TGTGCCAGCAGCTTGCGGGTTGGGAGCGGGAGGTCCAATGAGCAGTTCTTC
>.|TRBJ2-3|.|TRBV27
CASSLGPRGGDTQYF
TGTGCCAGCAGTTTGGGGCCAAGGGGTGGAGATACGCAGTATTTT
>TRBD1|TRBJ1-5|.|TRBV19
CASSMGTGTQPQHF
TGTGCCAGTAGTATGGGGACAGGCACTCAGCCCCAGCATTTT
>.|TRBJ2-5|few|TRBV5-6
CASSLLRWETQYF
TGTGCCAGCAGCTTGTTGCGTTGGGAGACCCAGTACTTC
>.|TRBJ2-2|few|TRBV7-9
CASSLVWQGSIGELFF
TGTGCCAGCAGCTTAGTATGGCAGGGGAGCATCGGGGAGCTGTTTTTT
>TRBD2|TRBJ2-1|.|TRBV12-5
CASGLEPMLAGGGYNEQFF
TGTGCTAGTGGTTTGGAACCCATGCTAGCGGGAGGGGGATACAATGAGCAGTTCTTC
>TRBD1|TRBJ1-1|.|TRBV6-5
CASSSGGSNTEAFF
TGTGCCAGCAGTTCAGGGGGTTCGAACACTGAAGCTTTCTTT
>.|TRBJ1-3|.|TRBV28
CASSLVLFSGNTIYF
TGTGCCAGCAGTTTAGTCCTCTTCTCTGGAAACACCATATATTTT
>.|TRBJ1-5|.|TRBV2
CASSPEPYSNQPQHF
TGTGCCAGCAGTCCAGAACCTTATAGCAATCAGCCCCAGCATTTT
>.|TRBJ1-5|few|TRBV7-9
CASSLGGDSPPQHF
TGTGCCAGCAGCTTAGGTGGGGACTCTCCGCCCCAGCATTTT
>TRBD2|TRBJ2-7|.|TRBV5-1
CASRTGLASSYEQYF
TGCGCCAGCAGAACGGGACTAGCGTCCTCCTACGAGCAGTACTTC
>.|TRBJ1-3|.|TRBV6-6
CAIRGNSGNTIYF
TGTGCCATCCGAGGCAATTCTGGAAACACCATATATTTT
>TRBD2|TRBJ2-3|.|TRBV27
CASSSRLRGVSSTDTQYF
TGTGCCAGCAGTTCAAGGCTTCGGGGGGTTAGTAGCACAGATACGCAGTATTTT
>TRBD1|TRBJ2-1|.|TRBV4-1
CASSQSTGQGAHEQFF
TGCGCCAGCAGCCAAAGTACAGGACAGGGGGCGCATGAGCAGTTCTTC
>TRBD2|TRBJ2-7|.|TRBV19
CASSPLAGLLFEQYF
TGTGCCAGTAGCCCTCTAGCGGGTCTCCTGTTCGAGCAGTACTTC
>.|TRBJ2-1|.|TRBV27
CASSLVGGNEQFF
TGTGCCAGCAGTTTAGTCGGGGGCAATGAGCAGTTCTTC
>TRBD1|TRBJ2-7|.|TRBV6-1
CASSEIEGTVGYEQYF
TGTGCCAGCAGTGAAATCGAAGGGACAGTAGGCTACGAGCAGTACTTC
>.|TRBJ2-2|.|TRBV6-1
CASSTTFLTTGELFF
TGTGCCAGCAGCACTACATTCCTCACCACCGGGGAGCTGTTTTTT
>TRBD2|TRBJ2-2|once|TRBV7-2
CASSLGGGNTGELFF
TGTGCCAGCAGCTTAGGGGGGGGGAACACCGGGGAGCTGTTTTTT
>TRBD1|TRBJ1-6|.|TRBV28
CASIPGGTGQSPLHF
TGTGCCAGCATTCCAGGGGGGACAGGCCAGTCACCCCTCCACTTT
>TRBD1|TRBJ2-7|.|TRBV6-1
CASSDGGTGWYEQYF
TGTGCCAGCAGTGATGGTGGGACAGGGTGGTACGAGCAGTACTTC
>TRBD1|TRBJ1-1|.|TRBV7-2
CASSLAGQGLNTEAFF
TGTGCCAGCAGCTTAGCCGGACAGGGGCTGAACACTGAAGCTTTCTTT
>TRBD2|TRBJ2-7|.|TRBV7-9
CASSREIGGDLGYEQYF
TGTGCCAGCAGCCGAGAAATTGGGGGGGATCTGGGGTACGAGCAGTACTTC
>.|TRBJ1-4|.|TRBV4-3
CASSQEGRNEKLFF
TGCGCCAGCAGCCAAGAGGGCCGTAATGAAAAACTGTTTTTT
>.|TRBJ2-1|once|TRBV13
CASRGSGYNEQFF
TGTGCCAGCAGGGGTAGCGGCTACAATGAGCAGTTCTTC
>TRBD1|TRBJ1-4|.|TRBV23-1
CASSQTDRGGEKLFF
TGCGCCAGCAGTCAGACTGACAGGGGAGGTGAAAAACTGTTTTTT